This T cell receptor beta chain was captured by sequencing in a study of shared clonotypes between healthy human individuals (dated by TCRdb to the early 2020s). In terms of the full investigation: The cohort included a few men and a couple of women between 18 and 49 years of age. For each donor, CD4 naive and CD4 memory were each given three plates, CD8 naive was given two plates, and CD8 memory was given one plate. The study deeply sequenced blood TCR repertoires of about five healthy adults to estimate repertoire size and the extent of clonotype sharing between individuals. Per donor, leukapheresis produced somewhere between about 0.94 and 8.9 billion PBMCs. To increase sequencing depth and limit assay-specific biases, TCR repertoire library preparation and sequencing were carried out by different laboratories using diverse techniques.

Study-wide conclusions, independent of this receptor: Sampling was restricted to blood, and TCR repertoires in tissue are likely to differ from TCR repertoires in blood. Compared with non-shared clonotypes, clonotypes shared by all four sorted-subset donors had higher generation probabilities. Estimated clonotype richness was generally larger for naive than for memory subsets. Sharing across a few donors was observed for about 5% of naive CD4, over 3% of naive CD8, about 2.5% of memory CD4, and about 0.39% of memory CD8 clonotypes. Because the study included a small number of donors, the genetic and exposure-history diversity represented was limited. Even with the large sequencing depth, rarefaction of the sorted-subset datasets indicated that sequencing was incomplete. Based on pairwise subsampling, the degree of clonotype sharing among donors was expected to be affected by sequencing depth.

Notes on this clone: Its antigen has not been determined. One base away there is no much larger clone; base qualities are not given.

Using the deep immunoSEQ assay, TCR CDR3 regions were amplified from genomic DNA by multiplex PCR. Genomic DNA extracted from each cell subset was distributed evenly over all wells of several immunoSEQ 96-well plates, and each plate served as one replicate. Each replicate PCR for sorted subsets received around 0.2 ug genomic DNA, equal to tens of thousands of T cell genomes. Purified libraries were quantified with a Qubit 3.0 fluorometer, sized on a Bioanalyzer 2100, and re-quantified with the KAPA Library Quantification kit. A separate single-read 150-cycle Illumina NextSeq 550 flow cell was used to sequence each immunoSEQ 96-well plate. The study's processing was this. Because the immunoSEQ output held only junctional sequences and lacked quality scores, the filtering could not match the filtering applied to full-length reads. To assign V/J genes and CDR3, sequences were annotated against IMGT germline references using PyIR, a Python wrapper for IgBLAST v1.9. Reads were filtered out if the reads had weak V/J assignments (E-value above 1e-6), no CDR3, stop codons, out-of-frame junctions, or ambiguous translated residues. V3J clonotypes were defined as sequences sharing an identical inferred V gene, J gene, and CDR3 amino acid sequence. Percentage overlap between repertoires was calculated by dividing the number of shared unique clonotypes by the size of the smaller repertoire. RTK rarefaction, the Chao1 estimator, and Recon v2.1 estimates of unobserved clonotypes were used to assess repertoire richness. OLGA was used to compute generation probabilities for all TCRbeta clonotypes that the gDNA method yielded from a handful of donors. Held by TCRdb, this immuneACCESS table contains in-frame sequences only and omits some clones. Under half of the omission traces to an unresolved V gene where checked; the cause of the rest is unknown. D and trimming come from the DNA, and the V and J calls and clone size come from that table. The sample table holds about 2.4 million clones, of which 93% were seen once. In total, the top ten clones hold roughly 0.39% of the sample.

The donors were healthy, HIV-negative adults with no recently reported acute infections or vaccinations. Only Caucasian adults living in Nashville, Tennessee, USA were represented among the donors. CD4+ T cells were enriched by magnetic negative selection; naive cells were then positively selected on CD45RA, and the negative fraction formed the memory subset. Blood was collected by leukapheresis, and PBMCs were isolated by Ficoll-Histopaque density gradient centrifugation and then cryopreserved in liquid nitrogen vapor phase. Purity and quantity of every magnetically sorted T cell population were checked by analytical flow cytometry. From each sorted fraction, genomic DNA was isolated and quantified by UV absorbance on a Nanodrop 2000c. There are 16 amino acids in the CDR3, from cysteine to phenylalanine inclusive. Only the CDR3 region is kept as DNA, spanning 48 bases read in frame from base 1. V loses 7 bases of germline sequence and J loses 3 bases, and the interval between the two ends is 19 bases. CDR1 and CDR2 (MDHEN, SYDVKM) derive from the germline V gene.

This receptor was obtained from a man aged 18 to 35 in good health. Some clones in this sample may be carry-over from other donors' samples. The chain joins TRBV28 to TRBJ1-3, and possibly TRBD1, on 5 matching bases. Sequencing was done on a sample of naive CD4+ T cells from PBMCs. The sample's cell subset or site label, in plain terms: CD45RA+ positively selected. The base sequence is TGTGCCAGCAACCCTGGGGGGGGAGGGCTTGGAAACACCATATATTTT. Its amino acids are CASNPGGGGLGNTIYF.